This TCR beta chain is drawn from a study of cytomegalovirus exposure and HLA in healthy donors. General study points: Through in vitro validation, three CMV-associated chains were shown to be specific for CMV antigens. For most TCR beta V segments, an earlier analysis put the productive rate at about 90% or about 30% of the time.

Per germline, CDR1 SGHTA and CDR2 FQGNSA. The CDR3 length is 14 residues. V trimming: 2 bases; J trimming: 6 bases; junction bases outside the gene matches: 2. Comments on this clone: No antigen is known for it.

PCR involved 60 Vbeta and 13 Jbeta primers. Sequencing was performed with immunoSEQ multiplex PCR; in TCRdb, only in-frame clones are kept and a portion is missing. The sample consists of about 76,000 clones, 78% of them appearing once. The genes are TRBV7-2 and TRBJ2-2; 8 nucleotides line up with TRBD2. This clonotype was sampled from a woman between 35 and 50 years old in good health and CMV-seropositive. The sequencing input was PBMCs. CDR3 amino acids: CASSLTGGSGELFF. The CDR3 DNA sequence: TGTGCCAGCAGCTTAACGGGGGGGTCCGGGGAGCTGTTTTTT.